This entry concerns a single T cell receptor beta chain. Its antigen is not known. These data come from a study of graft-versus-host responses after intestinal transplantation. Study-level findings and limits: The authors found GvH clones in recipient marrow, some appearing first in ileum or blood.

The CDR3 sequence is 13 residues long. V lost 4 bases and J lost 5, with 12 bases in between. Germline V gene data show CDR1 as SGDLS and CDR2 as YYNGEE. TCRdb's table, derived via immunoSEQ multiplex PCR, lists solely in-frame clones and lacks some. The sample shows about 77,000 clones, roughly 90% of them seen only once. This sequence was found in a human patient who received an intestinal transplant, so some T cells may come from the graft donor. V and J are TRBV9 and TRBJ2-5, with a tentative D call TRBD2 (5 bases). The sample was PBMCs, taken 98 days after intestinal transplantation. CDR3 loop: CASSPRVWETQYF. CDR3 DNA sequence: TGTGCCAGCAGCCCGAGGGTGTGGGAGACCCAGTACTTC.